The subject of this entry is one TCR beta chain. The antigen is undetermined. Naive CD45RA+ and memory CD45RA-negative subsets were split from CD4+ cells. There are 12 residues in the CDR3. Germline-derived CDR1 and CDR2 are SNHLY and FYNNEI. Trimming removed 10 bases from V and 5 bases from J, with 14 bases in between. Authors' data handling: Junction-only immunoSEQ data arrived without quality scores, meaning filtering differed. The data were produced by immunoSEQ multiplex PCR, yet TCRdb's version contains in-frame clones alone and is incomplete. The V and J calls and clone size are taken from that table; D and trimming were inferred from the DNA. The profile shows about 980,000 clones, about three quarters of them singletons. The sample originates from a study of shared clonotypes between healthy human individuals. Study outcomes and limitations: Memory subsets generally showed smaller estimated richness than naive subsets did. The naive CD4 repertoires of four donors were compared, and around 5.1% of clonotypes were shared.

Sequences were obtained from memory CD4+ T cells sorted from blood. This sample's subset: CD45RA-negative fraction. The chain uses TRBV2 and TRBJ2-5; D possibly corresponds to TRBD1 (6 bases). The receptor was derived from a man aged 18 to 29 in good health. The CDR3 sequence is CATGGLLETQYF. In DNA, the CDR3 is TGTGCCACTGGGGGCCTCCTGGAGACCCAGTACTTC.